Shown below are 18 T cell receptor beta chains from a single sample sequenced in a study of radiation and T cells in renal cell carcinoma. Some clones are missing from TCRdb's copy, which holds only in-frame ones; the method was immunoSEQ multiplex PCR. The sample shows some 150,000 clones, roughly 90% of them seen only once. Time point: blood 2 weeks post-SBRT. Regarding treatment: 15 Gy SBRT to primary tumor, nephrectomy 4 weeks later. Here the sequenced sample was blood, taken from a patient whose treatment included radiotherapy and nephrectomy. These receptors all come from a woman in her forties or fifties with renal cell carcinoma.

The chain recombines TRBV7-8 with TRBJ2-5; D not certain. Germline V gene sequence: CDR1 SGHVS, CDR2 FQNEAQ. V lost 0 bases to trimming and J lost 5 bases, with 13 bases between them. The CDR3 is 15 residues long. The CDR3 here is CASSLAVSARETQYF. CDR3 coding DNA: TGTGCCAGCAGCTTAGCGGTGTCCGCAAGGGAGACCCAGTACTTC.

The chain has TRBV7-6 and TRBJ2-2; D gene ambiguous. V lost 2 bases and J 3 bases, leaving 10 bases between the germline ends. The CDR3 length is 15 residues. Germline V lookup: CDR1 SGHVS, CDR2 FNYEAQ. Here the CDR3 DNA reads TGTGCCAGCAGCTTAAGCCGACCCGACACCGGGGAGCTGTTTTTT. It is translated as CASSLSRPDTGELFF.

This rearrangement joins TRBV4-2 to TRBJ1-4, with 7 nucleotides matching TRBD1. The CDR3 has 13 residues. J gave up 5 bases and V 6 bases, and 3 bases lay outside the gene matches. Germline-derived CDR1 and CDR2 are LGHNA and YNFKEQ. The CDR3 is CASRDRPNEKLFF. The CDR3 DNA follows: TGTGCCAGCAGGGACAGGCCAAATGAAAAACTGTTTTTT.

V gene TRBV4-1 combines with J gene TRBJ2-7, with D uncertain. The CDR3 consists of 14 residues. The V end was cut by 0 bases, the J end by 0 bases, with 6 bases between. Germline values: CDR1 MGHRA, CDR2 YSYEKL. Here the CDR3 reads CASSQERGSYEQYF. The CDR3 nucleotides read TGCGCCAGCAGCCAAGAGAGAGGCTCCTACGAGCAGTACTTC.

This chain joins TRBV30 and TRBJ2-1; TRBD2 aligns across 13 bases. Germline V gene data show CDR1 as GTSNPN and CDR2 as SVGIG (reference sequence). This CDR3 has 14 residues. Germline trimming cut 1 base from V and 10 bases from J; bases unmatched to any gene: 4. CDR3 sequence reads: CAWSAGTSGVEQFF. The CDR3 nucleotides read TGTGCCTGGAGTGCAGGGACTAGCGGGGTCGAGCAGTTCTTC. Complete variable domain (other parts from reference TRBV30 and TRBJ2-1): SQTIHQWPATLVQPVGSPLSLECTVEGTSNPNLYWYRQAAGRGLQLLFYSVGIGQISSEVPQNLSASRPQDRQFILSSKKLLLSDSGFYLCAWSAGTSGVEQFFGPGTRLTVL.

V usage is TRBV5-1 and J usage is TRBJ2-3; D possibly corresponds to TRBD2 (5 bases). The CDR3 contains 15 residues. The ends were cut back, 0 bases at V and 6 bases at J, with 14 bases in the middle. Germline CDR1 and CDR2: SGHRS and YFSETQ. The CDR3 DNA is TGCGCCAGCAGCTTGGTTACAGCGAGGGTGGATACGCAGTATTTT. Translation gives CASSLVTARVDTQYF.

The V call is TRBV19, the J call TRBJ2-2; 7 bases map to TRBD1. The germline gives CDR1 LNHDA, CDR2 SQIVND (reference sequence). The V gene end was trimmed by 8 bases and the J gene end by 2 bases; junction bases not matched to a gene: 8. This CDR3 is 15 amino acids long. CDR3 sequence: CASLGTVINTGELFF. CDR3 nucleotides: TGTGCCAGTCTCGGGACAGTGATTAACACCGGGGAGCTGTTTTTT.

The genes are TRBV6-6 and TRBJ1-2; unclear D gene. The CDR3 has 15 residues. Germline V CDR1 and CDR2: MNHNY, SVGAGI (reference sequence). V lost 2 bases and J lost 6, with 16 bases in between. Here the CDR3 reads CASSYVGSLSNGYTF. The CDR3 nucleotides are TGTGCCAGCAGTTACGTCGGTAGTCTAAGTAATGGCTACACCTTC.

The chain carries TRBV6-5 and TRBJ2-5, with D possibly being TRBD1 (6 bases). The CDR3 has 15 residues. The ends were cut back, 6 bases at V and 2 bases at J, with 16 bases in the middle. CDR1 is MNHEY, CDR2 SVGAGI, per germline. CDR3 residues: CASSTNRERQETQYF. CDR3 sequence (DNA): TGTGCCAGCAGCACAAACAGGGAACGGCAAGAGACCCAGTACTTC.

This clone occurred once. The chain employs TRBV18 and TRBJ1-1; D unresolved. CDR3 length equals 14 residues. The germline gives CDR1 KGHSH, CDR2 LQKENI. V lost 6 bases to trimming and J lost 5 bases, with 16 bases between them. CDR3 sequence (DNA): TGTGCCAGCTCCCGTACGGTTGACAATACTGAAGCTTTCTTT. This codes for CASSRTVDNTEAFF.

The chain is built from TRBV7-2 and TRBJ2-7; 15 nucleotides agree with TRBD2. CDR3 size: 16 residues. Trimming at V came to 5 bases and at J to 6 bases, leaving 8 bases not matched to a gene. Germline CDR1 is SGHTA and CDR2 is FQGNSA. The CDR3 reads CASSQSGTSGRREQYF. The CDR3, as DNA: TGTGCCAGCAGCCAATCGGGGACTAGCGGGAGGCGCGAGCAGTACTTC.

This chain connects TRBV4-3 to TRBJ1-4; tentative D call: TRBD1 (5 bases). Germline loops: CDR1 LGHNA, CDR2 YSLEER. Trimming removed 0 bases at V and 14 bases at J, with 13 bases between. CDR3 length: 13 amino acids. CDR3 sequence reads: CASSQDLGVQLFF. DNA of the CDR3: TGCGCCAGCAGCCAAGATTTAGGGGTTCAGCTGTTTTTT.

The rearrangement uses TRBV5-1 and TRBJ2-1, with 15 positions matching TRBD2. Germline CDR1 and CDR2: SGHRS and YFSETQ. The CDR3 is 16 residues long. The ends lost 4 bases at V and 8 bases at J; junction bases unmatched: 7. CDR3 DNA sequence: TGCGCCAGCAGCCAACCGGGACTAGCGGGGGGTGATGAGCAGTTCTTC. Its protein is CASSQPGLAGGDEQFF.

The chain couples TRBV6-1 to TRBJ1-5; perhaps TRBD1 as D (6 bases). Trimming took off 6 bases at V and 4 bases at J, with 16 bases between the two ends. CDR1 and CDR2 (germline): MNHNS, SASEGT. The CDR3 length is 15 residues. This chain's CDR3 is CASRATGWVNQPQHF. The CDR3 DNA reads TGTGCCAGCAGAGCTACAGGGTGGGTGAATCAGCCCCAGCATTTT.

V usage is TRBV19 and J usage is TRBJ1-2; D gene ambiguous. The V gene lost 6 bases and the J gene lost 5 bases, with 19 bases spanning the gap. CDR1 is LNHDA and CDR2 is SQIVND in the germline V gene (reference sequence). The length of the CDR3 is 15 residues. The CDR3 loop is CASSLGRAEVYGYTF. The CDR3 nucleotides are TGTGCCAGTAGCCTTGGGAGGGCGGAGGTATATGGCTACACCTTC.

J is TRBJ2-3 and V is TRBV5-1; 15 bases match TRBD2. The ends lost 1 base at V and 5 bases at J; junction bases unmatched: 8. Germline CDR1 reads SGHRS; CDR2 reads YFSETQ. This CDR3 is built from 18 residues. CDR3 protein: CASSLWGLAGGSGDTQYF. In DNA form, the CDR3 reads TGCGCCAGCAGCTTGTGGGGACTAGCGGGGGGTTCGGGAGATACGCAGTATTTT.

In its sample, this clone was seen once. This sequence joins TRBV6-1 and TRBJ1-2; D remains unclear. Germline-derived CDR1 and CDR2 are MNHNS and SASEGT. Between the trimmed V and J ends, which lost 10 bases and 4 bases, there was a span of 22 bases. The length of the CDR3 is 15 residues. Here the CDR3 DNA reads TGTGCCACAACCGCTGGAACCGTAAAAGTCTATGGCTACACCTTC. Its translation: CATTAGTVKVYGYTF.

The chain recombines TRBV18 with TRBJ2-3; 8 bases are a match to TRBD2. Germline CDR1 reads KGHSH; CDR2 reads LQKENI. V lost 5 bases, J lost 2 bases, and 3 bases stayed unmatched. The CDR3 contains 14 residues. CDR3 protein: CASSWRGATDTQYF. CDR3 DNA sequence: TGTGCCAGCTCATGGCGGGGGGCCACAGATACGCAGTATTTT.